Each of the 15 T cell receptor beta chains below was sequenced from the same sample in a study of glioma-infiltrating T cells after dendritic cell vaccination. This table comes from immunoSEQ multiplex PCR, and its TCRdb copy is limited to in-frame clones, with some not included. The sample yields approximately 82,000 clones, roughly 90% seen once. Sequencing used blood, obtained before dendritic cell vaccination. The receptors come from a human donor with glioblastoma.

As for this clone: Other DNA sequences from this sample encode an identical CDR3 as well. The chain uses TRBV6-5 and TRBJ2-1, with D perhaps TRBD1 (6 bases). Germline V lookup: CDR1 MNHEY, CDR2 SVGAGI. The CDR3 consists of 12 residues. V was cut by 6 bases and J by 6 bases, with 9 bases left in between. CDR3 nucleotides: TGTGCCAGCAGAACAGGGTCCAATGAGCAGTTCTTC. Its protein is CASRTGSNEQFF.

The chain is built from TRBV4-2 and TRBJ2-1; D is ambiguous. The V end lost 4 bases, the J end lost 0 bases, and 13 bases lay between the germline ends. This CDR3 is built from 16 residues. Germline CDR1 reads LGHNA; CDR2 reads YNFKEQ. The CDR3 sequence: CASSLVDSSSYNEQFF. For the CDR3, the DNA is TGTGCCAGCAGCCTCGTTGACTCTAGCTCCTACAATGAGCAGTTCTTC.

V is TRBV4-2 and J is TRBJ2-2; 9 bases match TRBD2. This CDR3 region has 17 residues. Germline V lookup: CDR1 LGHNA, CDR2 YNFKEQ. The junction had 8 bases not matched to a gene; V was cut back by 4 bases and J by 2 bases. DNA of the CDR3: TGTGCCAGCAGCCTAGGGACTAGCTTTCTAAACACCGGGGAGCTGTTTTTT. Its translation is CASSLGTSFLNTGELFF.

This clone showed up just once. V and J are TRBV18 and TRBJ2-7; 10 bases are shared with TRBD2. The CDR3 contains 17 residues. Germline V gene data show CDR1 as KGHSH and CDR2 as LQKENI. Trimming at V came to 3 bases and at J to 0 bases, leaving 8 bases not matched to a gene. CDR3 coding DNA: TGTGCCAGCTCACCCGGACTAGCGGCCTTAAGCTCCTACGAGCAGTACTTC. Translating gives CASSPGLAALSSYEQYF. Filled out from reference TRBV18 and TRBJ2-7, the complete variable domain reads NAGVMQNPRHLVRRRGQEARLRCSPMKGHSHVYWYRQLPEEGLKFMVYLQKENIIDESGMPKERFSAEFPKEGPSILRIQQVVRGDSAAYFCASSPGLAALSSYEQYFGPGTRLTVT.

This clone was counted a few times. CDR3 DNA sequence: TGTGCCAGCAGCTCGGGACTAGCGGGAGTGAAAGATACGCAGTATTTT. Translating gives CASSSGLAGVKDTQYF. The rearrangement uses TRBV11-3 and TRBJ2-3; TRBD2 agrees at 14 bases. This CDR3 has 16 amino acids. Unmatched junction bases numbered 5, after V lost 4 bases and J lost 5 bases. Germline V gene lookup returns CDR1 SGHNT and CDR2 YENEEA.

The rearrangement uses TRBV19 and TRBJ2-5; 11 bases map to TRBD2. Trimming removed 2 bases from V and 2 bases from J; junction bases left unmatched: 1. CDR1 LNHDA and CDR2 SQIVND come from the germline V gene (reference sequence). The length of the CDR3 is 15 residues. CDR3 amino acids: CASSILAGGQETQYF. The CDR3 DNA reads TGTGCCAGTAGTATACTAGCGGGAGGTCAAGAGACCCAGTACTTC.

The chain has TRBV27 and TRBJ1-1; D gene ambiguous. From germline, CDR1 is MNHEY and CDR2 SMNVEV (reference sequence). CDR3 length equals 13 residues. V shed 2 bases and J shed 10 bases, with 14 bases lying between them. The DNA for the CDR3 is TGTGCCAGCAGTTTAACGCTTTTATCGAGAGCTTTCTTT. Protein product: CASSLTLLSRAFF.

The CDR3 reads CASSLLQGAMSWYTEQFF. The CDR3 DNA is TGTGCCAGCAGCTTATTGCAGGGGGCGATGAGTTGGTATACTGAGCAGTTCTTC. The V and J genes are TRBV7-2 and TRBJ2-1; 8 bases line up with TRBD1. The germline CDR1 and CDR2 sequences are SGHTA and FQGNSA. Trimming took 2 bases from V and 9 from J; bases not matched to a gene: 18. This CDR3 is 18 amino acids long. The entire variable domain, with the rest obtained from reference TRBV7-2 and TRBJ2-1, is as follows: GAGVSQSPSNKVTEKGKDVELRCDPISGHTALYWYRQSLGQGLEFLIYFQGNSAPDKSGLPSDRFSAERTGGSVSTLTIQRTQQEDSAVYLCASSLLQGAMSWYTEQFFGPGTRLTVL.

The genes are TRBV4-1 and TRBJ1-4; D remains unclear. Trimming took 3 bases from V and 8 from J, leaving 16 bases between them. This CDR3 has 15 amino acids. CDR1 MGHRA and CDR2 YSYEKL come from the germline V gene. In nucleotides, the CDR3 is TGCGCCAGCAGCCACCCAGGAGAGGGTCTGGAAAAACTGTTTTTT. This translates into CASSHPGEGLEKLFF.

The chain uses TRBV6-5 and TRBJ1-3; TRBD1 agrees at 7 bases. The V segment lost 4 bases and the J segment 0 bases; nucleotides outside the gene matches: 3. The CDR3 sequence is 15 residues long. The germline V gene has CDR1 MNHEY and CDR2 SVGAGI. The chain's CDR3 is CASSSGQSSGNTIYF. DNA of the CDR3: TGTGCCAGCAGTTCGGGACAGTCCTCTGGAAACACCATATATTTT.

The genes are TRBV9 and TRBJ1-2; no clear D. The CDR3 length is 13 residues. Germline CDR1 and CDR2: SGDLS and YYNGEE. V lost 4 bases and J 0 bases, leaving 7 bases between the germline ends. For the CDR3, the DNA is TGTGCCAGCAGCCGCCGGGCTAACTATGGCTACACCTTC. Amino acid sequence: CASSRRANYGYTF.

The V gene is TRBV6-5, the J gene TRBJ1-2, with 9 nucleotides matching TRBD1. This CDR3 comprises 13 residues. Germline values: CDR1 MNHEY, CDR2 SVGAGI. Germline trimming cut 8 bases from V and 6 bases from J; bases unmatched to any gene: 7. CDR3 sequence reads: CASGQGLVDGYTF. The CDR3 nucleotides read TGTGCCAGCGGACAGGGGCTAGTGGATGGCTACACCTTC.

The CDR3 here is CASRFQENTEAFF. The CDR3 DNA is TGTGCCAGCAGGTTCCAGGAAAACACTGAAGCTTTCTTT. The J gene is TRBJ1-1, the V gene TRBV6-1; D ambiguous. V lost 6 bases and J lost 2, with 10 bases in between. The germline CDR1 and CDR2 sequences are MNHNS and SASEGT. The CDR3 runs to 13 residues.

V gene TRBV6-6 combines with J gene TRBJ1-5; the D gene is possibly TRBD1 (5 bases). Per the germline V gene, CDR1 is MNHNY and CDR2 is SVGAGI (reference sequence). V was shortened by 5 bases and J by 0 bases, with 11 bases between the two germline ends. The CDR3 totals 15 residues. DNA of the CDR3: TGTGCCAGCAGTCCCGACAGCTATAGCAATCAGCCCCAGCATTTT. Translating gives CASSPDSYSNQPQHF.

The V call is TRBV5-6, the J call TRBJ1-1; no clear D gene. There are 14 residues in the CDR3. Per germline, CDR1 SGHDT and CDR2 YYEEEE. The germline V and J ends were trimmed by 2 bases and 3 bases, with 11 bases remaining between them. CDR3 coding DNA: TGTGCCAGCAGCTTTTGGCGGGGTTACACTGAAGCTTTCTTT. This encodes CASSFWRGYTEAFF.